The following is a T cell receptor beta chain sequence with its context. It lacks a known antigen. No much larger clonotype is one base removed from it; base qualities were not supplied. The CDR3 holds 16 amino acids from the cysteine to the phenylalanine. Of the read, only the CDR3 DNA is kept; its 48 bases are in frame from base 1. Compared with germline, V lacks 4 bases and J lacks 4 bases; bases without a gene match: 5. According to the germline V gene, CDR1 reads SNHLY and CDR2 reads FYNNEI. TCRbeta CDR3 regions were amplified from genomic DNA using the immunoSEQ Assay, a bias-controlled multiplex PCR. In the source study's methods: Nucleated cell counts per sample were estimated from amplification of reference gene primers within the assay. To quantify the absolute abundance of each unique TCRbeta CDR3 rearrangement, sequence reads were collapsed and filtered. For each sample, productive Simpson clonality was calculated as the square root of Simpson's diversity index across productive rearrangements. The table was pulled from immuneACCESS by TCRdb, which kept in-frame rearrangements only. Such tables lose some clones; where checked, under half of the loss comes from unresolved V genes, and the rest has no known cause. Clone size and V and J calls were adopted from that table, with D and trimming inferred from the DNA. A total of 95,000 or so clones appear in this sample, approximately 85% of them only once. The ten largest account for 15% to 20% of the sample.

Whole blood was collected in K2EDTA tubes by collaborating institutions according to the institutions' own protocols. For TCRbeta analysis, collaborators shipped samples in one of three forms: frozen whole blood, isolated PBMCs, or DNA extracted from either of those sample types. The data are from a study of blood T cell repertoires in COVID-19 (dated by TCRdb to the early 2020s). Context from the whole study: Samples from collaborators originated in the United States, Italy and Spain and spanned both the acute and convalescent phases of COVID-19. The prospective study material was composed of cDNA or gDNA derived from T cells, B-cell-depleted T cells, or PBMCs. The repertoires were released in a freely available public database intended as a resource for research on the immune response to SARS-CoV-2. HLA class I and class II types, where available, came from metadata supplied by the sample provider rather than from assay-based typing. Deeply sampled blood TCRbeta repertoires from subjects exposed to, actively infected with, or recovered from COVID-19 were included in the dataset. Sample metadata almost always included a de-identified subject ID, COVID-19 status, age in years and sex. The samples were drawn from the first 160 participants of the ongoing ImmuneRACE study and from roughly 1,300 subjects provided by 6 global collaborators.

The investigation overall reported the following: The amount of clinical and demographic metadata varied by source and participant and was provided uncurated.

This sequence uses TRBV2 and TRBJ2-5, and 14 junction bases match TRBD2. Specimen: peripheral blood. This receptor was taken from an elderly woman with active or convalescent COVID-19. The encoded CDR3 is CASSGGTSGSLETQYF. In nucleotide form, the sequence is TGTGCCAGCAGTGGGGGGACTAGCGGGAGTTTAGAGACCCAGTACTTC.